The 8 T cell receptor beta chains below were found in one sample sequenced in a study of shared clonotypes between healthy human individuals. TCRdb's copy holds only in-frame clones and misses some; the assay was immunoSEQ multiplex PCR. The sample contains about 2.2 million clones, about 94% of which appear only once. Terminally differentiated effector memory CD45RA+ cells were excluded by CCR7 positive selection of CD45RO-negative cells. The sample consisted of naive CD8+ T cells from PBMCs. These receptors came from a man aged 18-30 years in good health. Some clones in this sample may be carry-over from other donors' samples.

V gene TRBV19 combines with J gene TRBJ2-3; 7 positions match TRBD2. CDR1 and CDR2 from the germline V gene are LNHDA and SQIVND (reference sequence). V lost 4 bases and J lost 4; bases outside the gene matches: 8. The CDR3 covers 15 residues. The CDR3 sequence is CASSTGTMRADTQYF. Here the CDR3 DNA reads TGTGCCAGTAGTACTGGGACTATGAGGGCAGATACGCAGTATTTT.

The chain links TRBV10-3 to TRBJ2-2; maybe TRBD2 (6 bases). This CDR3 is built from 17 residues. The germline V and J ends were trimmed by 3 bases and 6 bases, with 20 bases remaining between them. The germline gives CDR1 ENHRY, CDR2 SYGVKD. As DNA, the CDR3 is TGTGCCATCAGTGAAACGACCGGGAGAGTAGTCCCCGGGGAGCTGTTTTTT. Amino acids: CAISETTGRVVPGELFF.

V gene TRBV4-2 combines with J gene TRBJ1-1; 7 bases agree with TRBD1. The germline V gene has CDR1 LGHNA and CDR2 YNFKEQ. Losses at the gene ends were 4 bases for V and 1 base for J; bases not matched to a gene: 12. The CDR3 totals 17 residues. CDR3 region: CASSLKDRVGTNTEAFF. The CDR3 coding sequence is TGTGCCAGCAGCCTAAAAGACAGGGTGGGTACGAACACTGAAGCTTTCTTT.

The CDR3 DNA reads as TGTGCCATCAGTGAAGGAGGTGGGTCCACTGAAGCTTTCTTT. Translated, it gives CAISEGGGSTEAFF. V usage is TRBV10-3 and J usage is TRBJ1-1; D gene ambiguous. The V gene lost 3 bases and the J gene lost 4 bases, with 12 bases spanning the gap. This CDR3 spans 14 amino acids. The germline V gene has CDR1 ENHRY and CDR2 SYGVKD.

V usage is TRBV9 and J usage is TRBJ2-1; D gene unclear. In germline, CDR1 is SGDLS, CDR2 YYNGEE. V gave up 2 bases and J gave up 5 bases, with 11 bases separating them. This CDR3 has 14 amino acids. The CDR3 loop is CASSVPPDHNEQFF. The CDR3 region has the DNA TGTGCCAGCAGCGTCCCCCCCGACCACAATGAGCAGTTCTTC.

A single count supports this clone. This chain connects TRBV4-2 to TRBJ2-2; D might be TRBD2 (5 bases). V was trimmed by 8 bases and J by 6 bases, leaving 13 bases between them. Germline CDR1 is LGHNA and CDR2 is YNFKEQ. CDR3 length equals 13 residues. The CDR3 region is CASLDGIAGELFF. In DNA form, the CDR3 reads TGTGCCAGCTTAGACGGGATTGCCGGGGAGCTGTTTTTT.

In DNA, the CDR3 is TGTGCCACCAGCAGAGATCGGGACAGGCCCCTCAATGAGCAGTTCTTC. Protein product: CATSRDRDRPLNEQFF. The chain couples TRBV15 to TRBJ2-1, with 8 bases identical to TRBD1. There are 16 residues in the CDR3. The V gene end was trimmed by 0 bases and the J gene end by 6 bases; junction bases not matched to a gene: 7. Looked up from germline, CDR1 is LNHNV and CDR2 is YYDKDF (reference sequence).

The chain is built from TRBV9 and TRBJ2-7, with a tentative D call TRBD1 (6 bases). The germline gives CDR1 SGDLS, CDR2 YYNGEE. This CDR3 has 12 residues. Trimming left V 5 bases short and J 2 bases short, with 8 bases between. In DNA form, the CDR3 reads TGTGCCAGCAGTCGGACAGCCTACGAGCAGTACTTC. Residues: CASSRTAYEQYF.